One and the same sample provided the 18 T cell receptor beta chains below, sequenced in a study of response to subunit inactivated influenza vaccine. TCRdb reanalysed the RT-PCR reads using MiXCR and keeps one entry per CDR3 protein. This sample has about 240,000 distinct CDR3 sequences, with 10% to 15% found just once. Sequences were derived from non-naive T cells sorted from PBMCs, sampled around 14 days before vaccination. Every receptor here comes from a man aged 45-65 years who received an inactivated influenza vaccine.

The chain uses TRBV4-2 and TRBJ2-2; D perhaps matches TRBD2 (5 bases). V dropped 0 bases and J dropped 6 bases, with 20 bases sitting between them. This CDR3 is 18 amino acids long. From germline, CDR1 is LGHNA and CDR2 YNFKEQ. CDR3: CASSQDFGGGSYSGELFF. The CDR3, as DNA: TGTGCCAGCAGCCAAGATTTCGGTGGAGGTTCATATTCCGGGGAGCTGTTTTTT.

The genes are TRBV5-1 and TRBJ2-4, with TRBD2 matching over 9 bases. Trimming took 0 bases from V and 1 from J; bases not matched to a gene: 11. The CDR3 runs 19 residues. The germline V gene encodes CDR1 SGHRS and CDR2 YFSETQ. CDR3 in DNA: TGCGCCAGCAGCTTGGAGGCGGGAGGGCTGATTGTGGCCAAAAACATTCAGTACTTC. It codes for CASSLEAGGLIVAKNIQYF.

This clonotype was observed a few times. The chain's CDR3 is CASSRRGGDSPLHF. The DNA for the CDR3 is TGTGCCAGCAGCCGGAGGGGCGGGGATTCACCCCTCCACTTT. This rearrangement joins TRBV7-2 to TRBJ1-6; D perhaps matches TRBD1 (5 bases). This CDR3 comprises 14 residues. The V end was cut by 5 bases, the J end by 8 bases, with 13 bases between. Germline-derived CDR1 and CDR2 are SGHTA and FQGNSA.

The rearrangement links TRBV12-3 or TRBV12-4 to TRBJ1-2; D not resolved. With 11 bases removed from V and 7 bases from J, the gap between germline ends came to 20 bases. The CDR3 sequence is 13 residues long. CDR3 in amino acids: CAQPSVDARGYTF. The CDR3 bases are TGTGCCCAGCCCAGTGTGGATGCTCGTGGCTACACCTTC.

CDR3 amino acids: CASSGGLAGGNPYEQFF. For the CDR3, the DNA is TGTGCCAGCAGTGGGGGACTAGCGGGGGGGAACCCCTATGAGCAGTTCTTC. V and J are TRBV25-1 and TRBJ2-1, with TRBD2 identical over 16 bases. Per germline, CDR1 MGHDK and CDR2 SYGVNS. The CDR3 has 17 amino acids. Losses at the gene ends were 4 bases for V and 8 bases for J; bases not matched to a gene: 8.

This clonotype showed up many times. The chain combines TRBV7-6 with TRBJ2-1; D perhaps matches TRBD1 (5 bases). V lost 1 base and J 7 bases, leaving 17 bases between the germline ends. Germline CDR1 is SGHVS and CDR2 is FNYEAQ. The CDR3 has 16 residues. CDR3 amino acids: CASSLESSRASNEQFF. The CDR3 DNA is TGTGCCAGCAGCTTAGAATCCTCCAGGGCCAGTAATGAGCAGTTCTTC.

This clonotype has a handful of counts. This CDR3 is CASSSVTVWDRVSIGELFF. CDR3 sequence (DNA): TGTGCCAGCAGTTCCGTCACCGTTTGGGACAGGGTGTCCATCGGGGAGCTGTTTTTT. This sequence joins TRBV12-3 or TRBV12-4 and TRBJ2-2; 9 bases line up with TRBD1. J lost 7 bases, V lost 4 bases, and 19 bases had no gene match. The CDR3 length is 19 residues.

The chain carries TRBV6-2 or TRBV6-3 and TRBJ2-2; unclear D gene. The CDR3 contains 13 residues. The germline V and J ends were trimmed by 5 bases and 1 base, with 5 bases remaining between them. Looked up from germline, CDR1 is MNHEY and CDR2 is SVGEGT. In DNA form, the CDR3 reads TGTGCCAGCAGTCGCCTGAACACCGGGGAGCTGTTTTTT. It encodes CASSRLNTGELFF.

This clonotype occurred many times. CDR3 bases: TGTGCCAGCAGCTTAAACCTGCAAGAGACCCAGTACTTC. Amino acid sequence: CASSLNLQETQYF. V and J are TRBV7-7 and TRBJ2-5; no clear D gene. Trimming removed 2 bases from V and 2 bases from J, with 6 bases in between. Germline CDR1 reads SSHAT; CDR2 reads FNYEAQ (reference sequence). There are 13 residues in the CDR3.

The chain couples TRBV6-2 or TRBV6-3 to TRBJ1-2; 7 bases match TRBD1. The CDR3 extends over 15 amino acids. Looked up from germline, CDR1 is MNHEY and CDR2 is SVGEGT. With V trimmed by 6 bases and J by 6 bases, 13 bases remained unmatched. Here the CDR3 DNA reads TGTGCCAGCAGATCGACAGGGAATATTAATAATGGCTACACCTTC. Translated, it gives CASRSTGNINNGYTF.

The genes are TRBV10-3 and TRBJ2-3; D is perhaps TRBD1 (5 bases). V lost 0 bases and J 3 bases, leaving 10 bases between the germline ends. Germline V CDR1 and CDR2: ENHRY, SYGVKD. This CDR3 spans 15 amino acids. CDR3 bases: TGTGCCATCAGTGAGTCTACAGGACGGACAGATACGCAGTATTTT. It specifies CAISESTGRTDTQYF.

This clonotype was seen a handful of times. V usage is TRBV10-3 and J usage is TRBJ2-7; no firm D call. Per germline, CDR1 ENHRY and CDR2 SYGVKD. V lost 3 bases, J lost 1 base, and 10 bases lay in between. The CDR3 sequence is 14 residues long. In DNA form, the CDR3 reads TGTGCCATCAGTGAAATGGGTAGTTCCTACGAGCAGTACTTC. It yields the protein CAISEMGSSYEQYF.

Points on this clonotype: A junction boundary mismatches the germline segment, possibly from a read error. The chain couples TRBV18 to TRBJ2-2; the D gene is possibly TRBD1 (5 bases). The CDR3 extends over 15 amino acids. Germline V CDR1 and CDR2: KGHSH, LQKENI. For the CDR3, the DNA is TGTGCCAGCTCAGTGACAGTGGTGAACGCCGGGGAGCTGTTTTTT. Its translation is CASSVTVVNAGELFF.

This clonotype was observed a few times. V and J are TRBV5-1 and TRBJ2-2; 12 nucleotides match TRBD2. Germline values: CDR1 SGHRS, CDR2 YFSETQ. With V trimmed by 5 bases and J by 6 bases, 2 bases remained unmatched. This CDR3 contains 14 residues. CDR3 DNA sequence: TGCGCCAGCAGGACTAGCGGGAGTTCCGGGGAGCTGTTTTTT. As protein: CASRTSGSSGELFF.

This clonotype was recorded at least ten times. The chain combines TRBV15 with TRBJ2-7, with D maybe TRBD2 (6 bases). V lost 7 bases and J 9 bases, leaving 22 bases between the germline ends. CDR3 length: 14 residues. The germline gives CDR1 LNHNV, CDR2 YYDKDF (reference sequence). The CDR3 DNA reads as TGTGCCACCAAAGTGTTAGCGGAAGGGGCCATGCAGTACTTC. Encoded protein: CATKVLAEGAMQYF.

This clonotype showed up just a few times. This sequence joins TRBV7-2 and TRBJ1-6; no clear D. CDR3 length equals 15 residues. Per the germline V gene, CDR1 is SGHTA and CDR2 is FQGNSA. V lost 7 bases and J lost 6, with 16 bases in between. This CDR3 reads CASTSRGLFNSPLHF. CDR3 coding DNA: TGTGCCAGCACCTCGCGGGGTTTGTTTAATTCACCCCTCCACTTT.

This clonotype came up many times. The CDR3 nucleotides are TGTGCCACCAGTGCCGGGGACAGGGGGCGAAAGAACACTGAAGCTTTCTTT. Amino acid sequence: CATSAGDRGRKNTEAFF. The genes are TRBV24-1 and TRBJ1-1; TRBD1 aligns across 12 bases. Trimming removed 5 bases from V and 1 base from J; junction bases left unmatched: 7. This CDR3 spans 17 amino acids. CDR1 is KGHDR and CDR2 is SFDVKD in the germline V gene.

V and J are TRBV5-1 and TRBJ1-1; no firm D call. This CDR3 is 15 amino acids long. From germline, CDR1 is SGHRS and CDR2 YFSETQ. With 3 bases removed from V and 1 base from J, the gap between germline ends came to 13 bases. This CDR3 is CASSYSGPKNTEAFF. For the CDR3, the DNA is TGCGCCAGCAGCTACTCCGGGCCGAAGAACACTGAAGCTTTCTTT.